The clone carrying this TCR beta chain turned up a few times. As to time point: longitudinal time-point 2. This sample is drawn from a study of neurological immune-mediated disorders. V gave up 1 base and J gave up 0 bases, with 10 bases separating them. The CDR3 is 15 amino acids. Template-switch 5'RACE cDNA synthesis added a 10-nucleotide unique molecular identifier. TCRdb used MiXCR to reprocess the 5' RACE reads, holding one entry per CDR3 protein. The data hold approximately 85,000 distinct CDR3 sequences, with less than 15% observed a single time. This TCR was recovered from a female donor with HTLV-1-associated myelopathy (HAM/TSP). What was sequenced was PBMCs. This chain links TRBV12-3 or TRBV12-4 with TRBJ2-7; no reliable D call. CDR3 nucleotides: TGTGCCAGCAGTTTAGGGCCCCATAGCTCCTACGAGCAGTACTTC. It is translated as CASSLGPHSSYEQYF.